This T cell receptor (beta chain) was documented in a study of radiation and T cells in renal cell carcinoma. Sequencing was performed with immunoSEQ multiplex PCR; in TCRdb, only in-frame clones are kept and a portion is missing. The table records approximately 79,000 clones, around 76% of them present only once. Time point in this sample: blood 2 weeks post-SBRT. Treatment reported: 15 Gy SBRT to primary tumor, nephrectomy 4 weeks later. Trimming took 3 bases from V and 10 from J; bases not matched to a gene: 7. The CDR3 has 14 residues. The germline V gene has CDR1 LGHNT and CDR2 FRNRAP. Source: blood, taken from a patient whose treatment included radiotherapy and nephrectomy. The origin of this receptor is a man in his fifties or sixties with renal cell carcinoma. The chain links TRBV12-5 to TRBJ2-2; 8 bases align to TRBD2. This chain's CDR3 is CASGLAGAGKELFF. CDR3 coding DNA: TGTGCTAGTGGTTTAGCGGGAGCTGGGAAGGAGCTGTTTTTT.